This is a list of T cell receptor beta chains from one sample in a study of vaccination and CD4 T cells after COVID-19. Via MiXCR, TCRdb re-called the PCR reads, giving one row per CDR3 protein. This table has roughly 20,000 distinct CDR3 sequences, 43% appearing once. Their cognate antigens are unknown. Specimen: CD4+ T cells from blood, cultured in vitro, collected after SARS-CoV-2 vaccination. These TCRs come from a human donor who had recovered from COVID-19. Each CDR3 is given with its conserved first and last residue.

CDR3 protein: CASSSSPGDTQYF
V gene: TRBV19
J gene: TRBJ2-3

CDR3 protein: CASSHSVVMEIYGYTF
V gene: TRBV6-2/TRBV6-3
J gene: TRBJ1-2

CDR3 protein: CASNLFAEQPQHF
V gene: TRBV6-1
J gene: TRBJ1-5

CDR3 protein: CASSPGAGEGDEQFF
V gene: TRBV7-2
J gene: TRBJ2-1

CDR3 protein: CASSQGSSRVFLTEAFF
V gene: TRBV4-2
J gene: TRBJ1-1

CDR3 protein: CASSSRRGATEAFF
V gene: TRBV6-5
J gene: TRBJ1-1

CDR3 protein: CASSEGFSDTQYF
V gene: TRBV6-1
J gene: TRBJ2-3

CDR3 protein: CASSESAGLQFF
V gene: TRBV10-1
J gene: TRBJ2-1

CDR3 protein: CASSLASGLGGAFF
V gene: TRBV5-4
J gene: TRBJ1-1

CDR3 protein: CAEGEWGVENYGYTF
V gene: TRBV6-1
J gene: TRBJ1-2

CDR3 protein: CASSLGVGVRNIQYF
V gene: TRBV6-2/TRBV6-3
J gene: TRBJ2-4

CDR3 protein: CASSRLVGTYNEQFF
V gene: TRBV6-2/TRBV6-3
J gene: TRBJ2-1

CDR3 protein: CATSRGGTGGISAQHF
V gene: TRBV15
J gene: TRBJ1-5

CDR3 protein: CASSRPDFYEQYF
V gene: TRBV6-1
J gene: TRBJ2-7

CDR3 protein: CASSYSWSGSHSYEQYF
V gene: TRBV6-5
J gene: TRBJ2-7

CDR3 protein: CASSLNRRPGAEAFF
V gene: TRBV5-6
J gene: TRBJ1-1

CDR3 protein: CSVSDIGMAYEQYF
V gene: TRBV29-1
J gene: TRBJ2-7

CDR3 protein: CASSLDSGPTDTQYF
V gene: TRBV7-2
J gene: TRBJ2-3

CDR3 protein: CSASRTAGELFF
V gene: TRBV20-1
J gene: TRBJ2-2

CDR3 protein: CASRGQSNEQFF
V gene: TRBV2
J gene: TRBJ2-1

CDR3 protein: CASSQDRSGGYGYTF
V gene: TRBV4-2
J gene: TRBJ1-2

CDR3 protein: CASSGGQYGYTF
V gene: TRBV11-2
J gene: TRBJ1-2

CDR3 protein: CASSLGGIRYEQYF
V gene: TRBV7-2
J gene: TRBJ2-7